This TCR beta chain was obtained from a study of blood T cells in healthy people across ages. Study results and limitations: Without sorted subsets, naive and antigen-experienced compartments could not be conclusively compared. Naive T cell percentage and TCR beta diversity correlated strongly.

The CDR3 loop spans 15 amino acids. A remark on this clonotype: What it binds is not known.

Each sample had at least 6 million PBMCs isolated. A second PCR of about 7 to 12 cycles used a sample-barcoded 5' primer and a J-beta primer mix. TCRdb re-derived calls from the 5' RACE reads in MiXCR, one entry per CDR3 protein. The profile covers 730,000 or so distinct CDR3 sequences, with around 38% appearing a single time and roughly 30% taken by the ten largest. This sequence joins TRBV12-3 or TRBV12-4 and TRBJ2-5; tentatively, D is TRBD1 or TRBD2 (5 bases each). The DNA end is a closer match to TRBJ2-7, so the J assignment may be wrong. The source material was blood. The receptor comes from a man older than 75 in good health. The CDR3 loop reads CASSFRRMGRDEQYF. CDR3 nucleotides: TGTGCCAGCAGTTTTAGGCGGATGGGGCGGGACGAGCAGTACTTC.